Below, 19 T cell receptor beta chains from the same sample are listed, as sequenced in a study of early T cells in non-severe SARS-CoV-2 infection. TCRdb reprocessed the 5' RACE reads via MiXCR and lists one record per CDR3 protein. The sample consists of about 71,000 distinct CDR3 sequences, around 12% of them appearing once. Specimen: whole blood, collected at baseline. The receptors come from an adult who was a healthcare worker with PCR-confirmed SARS-CoV-2 infection or an uninfected control (not recorded which).

The chain uses TRBV27 and TRBJ1-4; 7 bases are shared with TRBD1. The V segment lost 5 bases and the J segment 5 bases; nucleotides outside the gene matches: 8. Germline V gene data show CDR1 as MNHEY and CDR2 as SMNVEV (reference sequence). This CDR3 spans 15 amino acids. CDR3 in DNA: TGTGCCAGCAGTCCCCAAGTGGACAGGAATGAAAAACTGTTTTTT. Amino acids: CASSPQVDRNEKLFF.

This clonotype was seen many times. The chain uses TRBV7-2 and TRBJ1-6; D gene unclear. CDR1 SGHTA and CDR2 FQGNSA come from the germline V gene. This CDR3 is 14 amino acids long. With 2 bases removed from V and 8 bases from J, the gap between germline ends came to 10 bases. CDR3 protein: CASSLMFRDSPLHF. The CDR3 nucleotides are TGTGCCAGCAGCTTAATGTTTAGGGATTCACCCCTCCACTTT.

The CDR3 loop is CASSYVNYGYTF. For the CDR3, the DNA is TGTGCCAGCAGTTACGTCAACTATGGCTACACCTTC. The chain carries TRBV6-2 or TRBV6-3 and TRBJ1-2; D not resolved. The V end was cut by 2 bases, the J end by 2 bases, with 3 bases between. This CDR3 spans 12 amino acids. Germline V gives CDR1 MNHEY, CDR2 SVGEGT.

The chain couples TRBV5-1 to TRBJ1-2; D might be TRBD1 (5 bases). The CDR3 runs 16 residues. V lost 0 bases to trimming and J lost 1 base, with 13 bases between them. Per the germline V gene, CDR1 is SGHRS and CDR2 is YFSETQ. The CDR3 loop reads CASSLARQGINYGYTF. CDR3 DNA sequence: TGCGCCAGCAGCTTGGCTCGGCAGGGAATTAACTATGGCTACACCTTC.

The chain carries TRBV27 and TRBJ1-5; D remains ambiguous. V lost 1 base to trimming and J lost 4 bases, with 5 bases between them. CDR3 length: 13 residues. In germline, CDR1 is MNHEY, CDR2 SMNVEV (reference sequence). The CDR3 region has the DNA TGTGCCAGCAGTTTATTAGGGAATCAGCCCCAGCATTTT. The encoded protein is CASSLLGNQPQHF.

The chain recombines TRBV4-3 with TRBJ2-2; 7 bases are shared with TRBD2. In germline, CDR1 is LGHNA, CDR2 YSLEER. V shed 8 bases and J 4 bases; nucleotides not matched to a gene: 10. The CDR3 totals 15 residues. The CDR3 region is CASQEGPGGTGELFF. CDR3 sequence (DNA): TGCGCCAGCCAGGAAGGGCCGGGAGGCACCGGGGAGCTGTTTTTT.

This chain joins TRBV29-1 and TRBJ1-3, with 9 bases fitting TRBD1. The CDR3 is made up of 14 amino acids. J gave up 5 bases and V 7 bases, and 9 bases lay outside the gene matches. Germline CDR1 reads SQVTM; CDR2 reads ANQGSEA. CDR3 DNA: TGCAGCGGCATAAAGGGACAGGGCAGAAACACCATATATTTT. Translation: CSGIKGQGRNTIYF. Complete variable domain (other parts from reference TRBV29-1 and TRBJ1-3): SAVISQKPSRDICQRGTSLTIQCQVDSQVTMMFWYRQQPGQSLTLIATANQGSEATYESGFVIDKFPISRPNLTFSTLTVSNMSPEDSSIYLCSGIKGQGRNTIYFGEGSWLTVV.

The chain has TRBV28 and TRBJ2-7, with 8 bases identical to TRBD1. CDR1 and CDR2 (germline): MDHEN, SYDVKM. The ends lost 4 bases at V and 2 bases at J; junction bases unmatched: 4. The CDR3 loop spans 14 amino acids. As DNA, the CDR3 is TGTGCCAGCAGTTCTACAGGGGGAGCCTACGAGCAGTACTTC. Its protein product is CASSSTGGAYEQYF.

This sequence joins TRBV2 and TRBJ1-5, with D uncertain. The V end lost 5 bases, the J end lost 6 bases, and 11 bases lay between the germline ends. The CDR3 length is 13 residues. Germline CDR1 reads SNHLY; CDR2 reads FYNNEI. The DNA of the CDR3 is TGTGCCAGCAGTCCAACCCAGACTCAGCCCCAGCATTTT. It codes for CASSPTQTQPQHF.

J is TRBJ2-3 and V is TRBV6-1; TRBD2 is a possible D gene (5 bases). V lost 6 bases and J 6 bases, leaving 13 bases between the germline ends. Germline values: CDR1 MNHNS, CDR2 SASEGT. This CDR3 has 13 residues. CDR3 DNA sequence: TGTGCCAGCAGAAGGTCCGGGGTGGATACGCAGTATTTT. It translates to CASRRSGVDTQYF.

The V call is TRBV20-1, the J call TRBJ1-2; 7 positions agree with TRBD1. The germline gives CDR1 DFQATT, CDR2 SNEGSKA (reference sequence). The CDR3 length is 15 residues. V dropped 0 bases and J dropped 8; count of bases not matched to a gene: 12. The CDR3 protein is CSAREVGRGREGYTF. The CDR3 nucleotides are TGCAGTGCTAGAGAGGTTGGCAGGGGGAGAGAAGGCTACACCTTC.

This clonotype was counted a few times. The V call is TRBV4-1, the J call TRBJ2-1; D is unclear. The CDR3 contains 15 residues. Germline V gene data show CDR1 as MGHRA and CDR2 as YSYEKL. Trimming pared 0 bases from V and 2 bases from J, leaving 8 bases between. The CDR3 bases are TGCGCCAGCAGCCAAGATCCACTGCCCTACAATGAGCAGTTCTTC. Its protein product is CASSQDPLPYNEQFF.

This clonotype was seen only a few times. The chain has TRBV7-8 and TRBJ1-2, with 9 bases aligning to TRBD1. The V gene end was trimmed by 5 bases and the J gene end by 6 bases; junction bases not matched to a gene: 10. Germline-derived CDR1 and CDR2 are SGHVS and FQNEAQ. This CDR3 is 15 amino acids long. The CDR3: CASSQSGTGTNGYTF. In nucleotides, the CDR3 is TGTGCCAGCAGCCAATCCGGGACAGGGACTAATGGCTACACCTTC.

This clonotype has just a few counts. The genes are TRBV12-3 or TRBV12-4 and TRBJ1-1; tentatively, D is TRBD1 (6 bases). The CDR3 consists of 16 residues. Trimming took off 1 base at V and 0 bases at J, with 12 bases between the two ends. CDR3 nucleotide sequence: TGTGCCAGCAGTTTAGATGAGGGACAAGTGAACACTGAAGCTTTCTTT. Translation gives CASSLDEGQVNTEAFF.

This clonotype was seen more than once but under ten times. Possible read error: a much larger clone is one base away. The genes are TRBV2 and TRBJ2-2, with a tentative D call TRBD1 (6 bases). The germline gives CDR1 SNHLY, CDR2 FYNNEI. The CDR3 runs 13 residues. The CDR3 DNA reads TGTGCCAGCGGGGGCTCGAACACCAGGGAGCTGTTTTTT. This gives the protein CASGGSNTRELFF.

In its sample, this clonotype was seen a few times. J is TRBJ2-3 and V is TRBV7-8, with a tentative D call TRBD1 (6 bases). CDR1 and CDR2 from the germline V gene are SGHVS and FQNEAQ. Deletions cut 6 bases from V and 5 bases from J, with 21 bases between. The CDR3 is made up of 16 amino acids. CDR3 sequence (DNA): TGTGCCAGCAGTTCTACACAGGGTTGGTACGGAGATACGCAGTATTTT. Amino acids: CASSSTQGWYGDTQYF.

The chain uses TRBV20-1 and TRBJ1-6; tentative D call: TRBD1 (6 bases). The CDR3 extends over 11 amino acids. The V end lost 6 bases, the J end lost 8 bases, and 8 bases lay between the germline ends. Per germline, CDR1 DFQATT and CDR2 SNEGSKA (reference sequence). The CDR3 here is CSARTDSPLHF. The CDR3 region has the DNA TGCAGTGCCCGGACAGATTCACCCCTCCACTTT.

This clonotype was detected a few times. The chain has TRBV20-1 and TRBJ1-5, with 7 bases that match TRBD1. From germline, CDR1 is DFQATT and CDR2 SNEGSKA (reference sequence). After removal of 4 bases from V and 6 bases from J, the junction contained 6 bases not matched to a gene. The CDR3 spans 13 residues. The CDR3 loop is CSAIQGVSQPQHF. In nucleotides, the CDR3 is TGCAGTGCTATTCAGGGGGTTTCTCAGCCCCAGCATTTT.

CDR3 in DNA: TGTGCCAGCAGCTTGACCCAAGACACAGATACGCAGTATTTT. Its translation is CASSLTQDTDTQYF. J is TRBJ2-3 and V is TRBV5-4; unclear D gene. Trimming removed 1 base at V and 2 bases at J, with 8 bases between. The CDR3 is 14 residues long. Germline V gene lookup returns CDR1 SGHNT and CDR2 YYREEE (reference sequence).